This TCR beta chain was found in a study of blood T cell repertoires in COVID-19. This clone was seen many times. The assay was immunoSEQ multiplex PCR, and TCRdb's table has in-frame clones only and misses some. The sample shows under 300,000 clones, around 81% of them seen only once. The CDR3 totals 16 residues. With 4 bases clipped from V and 0 bases from J, the junction kept 4 bases outside the gene matches. Looked up from germline, CDR1 is SGHVS and CDR2 is FNYEAQ. Input material: peripheral blood. The chain has TRBV7-6 and TRBJ1-5; 9 positions match TRBD1. The TCR comes from a woman in her fifties or sixties with active or convalescent COVID-19. The CDR3: CASSSGQGSSNQPQHF. The CDR3 DNA follows: TGTGCCAGCAGCTCGGGACAGGGATCTAGCAATCAGCCCCAGCATTTT. Full variable domain (outside the CDR3, taken from reference TRBV7-6 and TRBJ1-5): GAGVSQSPRYKVTKRGQDVALRCDPISGHVSLYWYRQALGQGPEFLTYFNYEAQQDKSGLPNDRFSAERPEGSISTLTIQRTEQRDSAMYRCASSSGQGSSNQPQHFGDGTRLSIL.